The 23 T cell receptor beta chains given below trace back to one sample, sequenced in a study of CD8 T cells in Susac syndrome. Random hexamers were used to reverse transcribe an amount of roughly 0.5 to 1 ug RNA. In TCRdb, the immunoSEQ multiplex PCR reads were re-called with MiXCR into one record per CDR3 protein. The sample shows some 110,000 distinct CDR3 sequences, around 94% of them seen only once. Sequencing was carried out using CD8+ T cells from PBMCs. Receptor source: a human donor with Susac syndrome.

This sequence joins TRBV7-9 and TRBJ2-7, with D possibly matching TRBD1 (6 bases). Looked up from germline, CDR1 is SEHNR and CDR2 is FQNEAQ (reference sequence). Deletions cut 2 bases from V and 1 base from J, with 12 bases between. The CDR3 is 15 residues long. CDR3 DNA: TGTGCCAGCAGCTTAACGACAGGCCGTTCCTACGAGCAGTACTTC. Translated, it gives CASSLTTGRSYEQYF.

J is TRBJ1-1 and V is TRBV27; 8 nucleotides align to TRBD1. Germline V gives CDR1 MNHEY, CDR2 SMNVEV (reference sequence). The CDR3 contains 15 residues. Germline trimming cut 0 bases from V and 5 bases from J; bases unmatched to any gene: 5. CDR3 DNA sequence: TGTGCCAGCAGTTTATCGAACAGGGGGAGGACTGAAGCTTTCTTT. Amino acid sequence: CASSLSNRGRTEAFF.

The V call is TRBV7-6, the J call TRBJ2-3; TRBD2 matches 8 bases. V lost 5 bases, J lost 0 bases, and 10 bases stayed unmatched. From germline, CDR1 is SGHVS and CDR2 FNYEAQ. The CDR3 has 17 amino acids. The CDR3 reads CASSPRRAGVSTDTQYF. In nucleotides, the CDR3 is TGTGCCAGCAGCCCCAGGAGAGCGGGGGTAAGCACAGATACGCAGTATTTT.

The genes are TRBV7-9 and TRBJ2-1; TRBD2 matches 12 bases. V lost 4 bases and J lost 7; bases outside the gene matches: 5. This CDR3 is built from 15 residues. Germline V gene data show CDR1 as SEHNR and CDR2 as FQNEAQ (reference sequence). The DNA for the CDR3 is TGTGCCAGCAGCTCCCCTAGCGGGGGGGCGAATGAGCAGTTCTTC. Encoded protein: CASSSPSGGANEQFF.

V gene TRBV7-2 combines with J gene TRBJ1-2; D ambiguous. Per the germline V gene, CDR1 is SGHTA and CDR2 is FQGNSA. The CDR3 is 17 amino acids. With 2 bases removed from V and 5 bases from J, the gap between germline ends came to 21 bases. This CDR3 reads CASSLQTTGIPTYGYTF. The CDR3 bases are TGTGCCAGCAGCTTACAGACCACCGGGATACCAACGTATGGCTACACCTTC.

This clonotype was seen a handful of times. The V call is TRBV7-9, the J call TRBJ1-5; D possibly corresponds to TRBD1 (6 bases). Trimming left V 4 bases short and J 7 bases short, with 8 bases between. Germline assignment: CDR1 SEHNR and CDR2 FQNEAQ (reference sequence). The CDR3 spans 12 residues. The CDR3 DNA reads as TGTGCCAGCAGCTCCCAGGGGCAGCCCCAGCATTTT. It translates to CASSSQGQPQHF.

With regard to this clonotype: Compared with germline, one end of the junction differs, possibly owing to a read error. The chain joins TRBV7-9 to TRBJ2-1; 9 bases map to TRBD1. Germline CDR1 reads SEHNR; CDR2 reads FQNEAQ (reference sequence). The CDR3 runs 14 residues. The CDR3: CASSLGTGINEQFF. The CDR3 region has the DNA TGTGCCAGCAGTTTAGGGACAGGGATTAATGAGCAGTTCTTC. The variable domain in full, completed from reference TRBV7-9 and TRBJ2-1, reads DTGVSQNPRHKITKRGQNVTFRCDPISEHNRLYWYRQTLGQGPEFLTYFQNEAQLEKSRLLSDRFSAERPKGSFSTLEIQRTEQGDSAMYLCASSLGTGINEQFFGPGTRLTVL.

In DNA, the CDR3 is TGCAGTGCTCTACTAGCGGGGGTGAGCACAGATACGCAGTATTTT. Translated: CSALLAGVSTDTQYF. This chain links TRBV20-1 with TRBJ2-3; TRBD2 agrees at 11 bases. CDR1 DFQATT and CDR2 SNEGSKA come from the germline V gene (reference sequence). J lost 0 bases, V lost 5 bases, and 4 bases had no gene match. The CDR3 extends over 15 amino acids.

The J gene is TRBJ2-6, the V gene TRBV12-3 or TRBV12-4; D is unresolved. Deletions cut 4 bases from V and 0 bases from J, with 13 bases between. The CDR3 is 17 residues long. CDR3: CASSSRTGYSGANVLTF. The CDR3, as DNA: TGTGCCAGCAGTTCAAGGACCGGATACTCTGGGGCCAACGTCCTGACTTTC.

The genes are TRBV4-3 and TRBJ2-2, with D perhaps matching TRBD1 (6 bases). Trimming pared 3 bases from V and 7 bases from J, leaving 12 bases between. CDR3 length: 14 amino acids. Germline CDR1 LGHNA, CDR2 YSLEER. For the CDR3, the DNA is TGCGCCAGCAGCCACCTACAGGGTAACGGGGAGCTGTTTTTT. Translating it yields CASSHLQGNGELFF.

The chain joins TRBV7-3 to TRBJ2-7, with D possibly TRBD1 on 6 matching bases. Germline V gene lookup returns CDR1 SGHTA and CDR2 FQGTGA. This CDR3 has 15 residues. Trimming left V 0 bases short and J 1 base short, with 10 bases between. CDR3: CASSLTPGTSYEQYF. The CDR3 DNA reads TGTGCCAGCAGCTTAACCCCCGGGACATCCTACGAGCAGTACTTC.

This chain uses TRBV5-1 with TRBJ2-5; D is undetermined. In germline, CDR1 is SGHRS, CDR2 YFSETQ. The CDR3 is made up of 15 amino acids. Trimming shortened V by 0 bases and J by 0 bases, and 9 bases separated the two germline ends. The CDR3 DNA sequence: TGCGCCAGCAGCTTGGCCCGGCGGTACCAAGAGACCCAGTACTTC. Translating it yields CASSLARRYQETQYF.

Here the CDR3 DNA reads TGTGCCAGCAGCTTAGCACAGCTTCAGCCCCAGCATTTT. Encoded protein: CASSLAQLQPQHF. The chain combines TRBV11-2 with TRBJ1-5; the D is unclear. In germline, CDR1 is SGHAT, CDR2 FQNNGV. With 1 base removed from V and 6 bases from J, the gap between germline ends came to 7 bases. This CDR3 is 13 amino acids long.

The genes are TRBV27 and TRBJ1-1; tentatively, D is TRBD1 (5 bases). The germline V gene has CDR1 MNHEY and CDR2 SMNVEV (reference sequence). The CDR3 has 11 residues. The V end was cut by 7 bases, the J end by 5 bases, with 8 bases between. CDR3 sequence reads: CASTRGTEAFF. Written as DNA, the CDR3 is TGTGCCAGCACGAGGGGTACTGAAGCTTTCTTT.

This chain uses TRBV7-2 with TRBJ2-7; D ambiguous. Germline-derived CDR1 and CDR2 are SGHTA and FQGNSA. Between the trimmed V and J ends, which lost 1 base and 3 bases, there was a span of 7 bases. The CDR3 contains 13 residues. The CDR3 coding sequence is TGTGCCAGCAGCTTAGTGGTCGGCTACGAGCAGTACTTC. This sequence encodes CASSLVVGYEQYF.

Written as DNA, the CDR3 is TGTGCCAGCAGCCCCCACGGGGGCCCTAACACCGGGGAGCTGTTTTTT. This codes for CASSPHGGPNTGELFF. The chain couples TRBV9 to TRBJ2-2; D tentatively fits TRBD1 or TRBD2 (6 bases each). Germline V gene data show CDR1 as SGDLS and CDR2 as YYNGEE. The CDR3 runs to 16 residues. V dropped 4 bases and J dropped 2 bases, with 15 bases sitting between them.

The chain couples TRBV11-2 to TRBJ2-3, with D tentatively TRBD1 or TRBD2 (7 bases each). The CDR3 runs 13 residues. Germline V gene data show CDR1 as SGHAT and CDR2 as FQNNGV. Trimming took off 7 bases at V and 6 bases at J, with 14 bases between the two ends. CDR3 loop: CASIQGGDDTQYF. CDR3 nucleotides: TGTGCCAGCATCCAGGGGGGGGACGATACGCAGTATTTT.

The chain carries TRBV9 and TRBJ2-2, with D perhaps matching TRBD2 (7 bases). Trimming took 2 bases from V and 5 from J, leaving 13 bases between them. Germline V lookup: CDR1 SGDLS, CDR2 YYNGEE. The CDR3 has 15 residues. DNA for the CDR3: TGTGCCAGCAGCGTTACCGGGGGGCATACCGGGGAGCTGTTTTTT. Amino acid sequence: CASSVTGGHTGELFF.

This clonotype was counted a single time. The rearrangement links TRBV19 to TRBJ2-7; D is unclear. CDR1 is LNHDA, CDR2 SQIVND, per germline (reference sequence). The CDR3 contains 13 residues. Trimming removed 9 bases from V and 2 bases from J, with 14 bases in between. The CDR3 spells CASRQQATYEQYF. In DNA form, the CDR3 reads TGTGCCAGCCGTCAGCAGGCGACCTACGAGCAGTACTTC. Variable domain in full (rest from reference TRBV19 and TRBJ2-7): DGGITQSPKYLFRKEGQNVTLSCEQNLNHDAMYWYRQDPGQGLRLIYYSQIVNDFQKGDIAEGYSVSREKKESFPLTVTSAQKNPTAFYLCASRQQATYEQYFGPGTRLTVT.

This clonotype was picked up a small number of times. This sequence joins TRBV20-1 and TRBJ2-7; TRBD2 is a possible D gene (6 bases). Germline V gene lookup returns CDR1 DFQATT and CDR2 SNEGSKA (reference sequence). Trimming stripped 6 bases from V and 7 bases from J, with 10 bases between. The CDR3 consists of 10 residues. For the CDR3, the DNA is TGCAGTGCGGCTGCGGGGGAGCAGTACTTC. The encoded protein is CSAAAGEQYF.

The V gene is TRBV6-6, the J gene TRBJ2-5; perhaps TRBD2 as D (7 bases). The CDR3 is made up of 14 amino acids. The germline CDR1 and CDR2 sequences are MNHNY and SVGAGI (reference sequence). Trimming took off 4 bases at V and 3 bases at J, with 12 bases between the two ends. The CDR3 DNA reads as TGTGCCAGCAGTTCACAGGGAGGGGAAGAGACCCAGTACTTC. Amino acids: CASSSQGGEETQYF.

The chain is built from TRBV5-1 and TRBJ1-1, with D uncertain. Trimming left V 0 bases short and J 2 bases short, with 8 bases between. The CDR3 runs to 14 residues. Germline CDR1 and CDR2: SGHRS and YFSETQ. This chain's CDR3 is CASSLVSANTEAFF. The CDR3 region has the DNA TGCGCCAGCAGCTTGGTGTCAGCTAACACTGAAGCTTTCTTT. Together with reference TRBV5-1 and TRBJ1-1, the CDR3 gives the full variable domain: KAGVTQTPRYLIKTRGQQVTLSCSPISGHRSVSWYQQTPGQGLQFLFEYFSETQRNKGNFPGRFSGRQFSNSRSEMNVSTLELGDSALYLCASSLVSANTEAFFGQGTRLTVV.

CDR3 DNA sequence: TGTGCCAGCAGCTTGGATTTAACAGAAGCTTTCTTT. This sequence encodes CASSLDLTEAFF. The gene calls are TRBV5-4 and TRBJ1-1, with unresolved D. Germline assignment: CDR1 SGHNT and CDR2 YYREEE (reference sequence). The CDR3 loop spans 12 amino acids. With 0 bases removed from V and 8 bases from J, the gap between germline ends came to 8 bases.